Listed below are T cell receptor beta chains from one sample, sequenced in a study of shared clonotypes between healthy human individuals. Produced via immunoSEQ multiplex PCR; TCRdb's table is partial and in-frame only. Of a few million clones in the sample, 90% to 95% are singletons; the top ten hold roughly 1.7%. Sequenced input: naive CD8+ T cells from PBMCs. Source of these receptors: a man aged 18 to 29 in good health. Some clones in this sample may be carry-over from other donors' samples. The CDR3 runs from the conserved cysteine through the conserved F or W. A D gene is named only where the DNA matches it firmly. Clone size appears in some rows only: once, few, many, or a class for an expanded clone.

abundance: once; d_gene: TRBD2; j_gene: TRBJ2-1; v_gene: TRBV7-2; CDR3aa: CASSSLAGSYNEQFF; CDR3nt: TGTGCCAGCAGCTCCCTAGCGGGGTCCTACAATGAGCAGTTCTTC
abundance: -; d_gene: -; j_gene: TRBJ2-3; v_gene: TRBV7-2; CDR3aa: CASSLPPDTQYF; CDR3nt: TGTGCCAGCAGCCTTCCCCCAGATACGCAGTATTTT
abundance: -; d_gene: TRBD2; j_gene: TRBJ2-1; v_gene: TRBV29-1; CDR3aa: CSAPLAGVYNEQFF; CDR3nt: TGCAGCGCTCCACTAGCGGGAGTCTACAATGAGCAGTTCTTC
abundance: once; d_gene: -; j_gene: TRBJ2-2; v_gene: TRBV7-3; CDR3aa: CASSLFTGELFF; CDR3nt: TGTGCCAGCAGCTTGTTCACCGGGGAGCTGTTTTTT
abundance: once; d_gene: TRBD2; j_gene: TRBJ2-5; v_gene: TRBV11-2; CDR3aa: CASSLDGGLRSGSQETQYF; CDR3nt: TGTGCCAGCAGCTTAGATGGCGGATTAAGGAGCGGGAGCCAAGAGACCCAGTACTTC
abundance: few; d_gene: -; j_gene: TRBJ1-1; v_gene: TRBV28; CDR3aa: CASSFLGDTEAFF; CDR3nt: TGTGCCAGCAGTTTCTTAGGGGATACTGAAGCTTTCTTT
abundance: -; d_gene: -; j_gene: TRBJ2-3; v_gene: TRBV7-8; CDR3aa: CASSLVMSGVERTDTQYF; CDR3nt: TGTGCCAGCAGCTTAGTCATGTCAGGGGTTGAGAGGACAGATACGCAGTATTTT
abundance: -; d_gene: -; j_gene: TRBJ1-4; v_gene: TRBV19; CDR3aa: CASRGKGELFF; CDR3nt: TGTGCCAGTAGGGGTAAGGGGGAACTGTTTTTT
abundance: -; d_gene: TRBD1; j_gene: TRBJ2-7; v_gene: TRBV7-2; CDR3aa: CASSHRDRTYEQYF; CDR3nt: TGTGCCAGCAGCCACCGGGACAGAACCTACGAGCAGTACTTC
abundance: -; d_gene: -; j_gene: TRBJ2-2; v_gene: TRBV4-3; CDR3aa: CASSFSPREGEAGELFF; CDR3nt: TGCGCCAGCAGTTTTTCCCCACGAGAGGGGGAAGCCGGGGAGCTGTTTTTT
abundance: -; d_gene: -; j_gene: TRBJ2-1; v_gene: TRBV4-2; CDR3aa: CASSQAGRDEQFF; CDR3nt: TGTGCCAGCAGCCAAGCCGGTAGGGATGAGCAGTTCTTC
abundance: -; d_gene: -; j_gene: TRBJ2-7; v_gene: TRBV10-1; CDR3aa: CASSERGLGEQYF; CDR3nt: TGCGCCAGCAGTGAAAGAGGTCTCGGCGAGCAGTACTTC
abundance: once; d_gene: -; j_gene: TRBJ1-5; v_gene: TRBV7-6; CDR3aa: CASSPDGYQPQHF; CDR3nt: TGTGCCAGCAGCCCTGACGGATATCAGCCCCAGCATTTT
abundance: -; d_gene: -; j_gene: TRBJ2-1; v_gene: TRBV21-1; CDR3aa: CASSQTLDWSSYNEQFF; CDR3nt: TGTGCCAGCTCCCAGACGTTGGACTGGAGCTCCTACAATGAGCAGTTCTTC
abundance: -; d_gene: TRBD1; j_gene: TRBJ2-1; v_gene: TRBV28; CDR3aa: CASSSLFRDRDDNEQFF; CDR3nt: TGTGCCAGCAGCTCCTTGTTCCGGGACAGGGATGACAATGAGCAGTTCTTC
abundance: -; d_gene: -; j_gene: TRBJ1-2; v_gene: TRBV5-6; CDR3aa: CASSLVEGTHYGYTF; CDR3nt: TGTGCCAGCAGCTTGGTTGAAGGCACCCACTATGGCTACACCTTC
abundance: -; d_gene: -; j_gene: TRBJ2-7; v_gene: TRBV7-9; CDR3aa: CASSPPTGPYEQYF; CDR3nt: TGTGCCAGCAGCCCCCCGACTGGACCCTACGAGCAGTACTTC
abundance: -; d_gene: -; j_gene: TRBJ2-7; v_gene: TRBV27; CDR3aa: CASRARIGPLYEQYF; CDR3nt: TGTGCCAGCAGGGCTCGGATAGGGCCCCTCTACGAGCAGTACTTC